This TCR beta chain was obtained from a study of T cells after yellow fever vaccination. Background on the study: Some fractions had low cell numbers, and these were prepared with SMART-Seq v4 Ultra Low Input. Whole-study results and caveats: It was the secondary response that reached its peak faster, day 5 versus 15, but it was weaker. Booster sampling recovered most clones from primary vaccination (nearly 98% CD4, approximately 88% CD8).

The CDR3 contains 15 residues. In germline, CDR1 is MNHNS, CDR2 SASEGT. They built TCR cDNA with 5'RACE template switching, a step that put in a universal primer site and UMIs. Via MiXCR, TCRdb re-called the 5' RACE reads, giving one row per CDR3 protein. Of about 150,000 distinct CDR3 sequences listed, approximately 6.6% are singletons. The sample holds many counts of this clonotype. Its antigen is unknown. The junction and the germline gene differ at one end; a read error may be behind it. This chain uses TRBV6-1 with TRBJ2-1; 9 nucleotides line up with TRBD2. The material sequenced was CD4+ T cells sorted from PBMCs, taken 10 days after the yellow fever booster vaccination. The receptor's source is a man aged 25-45 years who received the YFV17D yellow fever vaccine. CDR3 nucleotides: TGTGACAGCAGTCCCTGGGCGGGAGGGGACAATGAGCAGTTCTTC. Protein: CDSSPWAGGDNEQFF.